This T cell receptor (beta chain) was identified during a study of T cell changes during pregnancy in multiple sclerosis. The assay was immunoSEQ multiplex PCR, and TCRdb's table has in-frame clones only and misses some. The table has around 83,000 clones, 75% to 95% seen once. CDR1 and CDR2 (germline): MDHEN, SYDVKM. V was clipped by 6 bases and J by 1 base; unmatched bases: 8. This CDR3 has 15 residues. Specimen: CD4+ T cells from peripheral blood mononuclear cells, collected in the second trimester of pregnancy. The receptor's source is a female donor with multiple sclerosis, enrolled in a pregnancy study. The gene calls are TRBV28 and TRBJ1-1; 7 positions agree with TRBD1. Here the CDR3 DNA reads TGTGCCAGCAGACCAACCACAGGGGCGAACACTGAAGCTTTCTTT. Amino acid sequence: CASRPTTGANTEAFF.